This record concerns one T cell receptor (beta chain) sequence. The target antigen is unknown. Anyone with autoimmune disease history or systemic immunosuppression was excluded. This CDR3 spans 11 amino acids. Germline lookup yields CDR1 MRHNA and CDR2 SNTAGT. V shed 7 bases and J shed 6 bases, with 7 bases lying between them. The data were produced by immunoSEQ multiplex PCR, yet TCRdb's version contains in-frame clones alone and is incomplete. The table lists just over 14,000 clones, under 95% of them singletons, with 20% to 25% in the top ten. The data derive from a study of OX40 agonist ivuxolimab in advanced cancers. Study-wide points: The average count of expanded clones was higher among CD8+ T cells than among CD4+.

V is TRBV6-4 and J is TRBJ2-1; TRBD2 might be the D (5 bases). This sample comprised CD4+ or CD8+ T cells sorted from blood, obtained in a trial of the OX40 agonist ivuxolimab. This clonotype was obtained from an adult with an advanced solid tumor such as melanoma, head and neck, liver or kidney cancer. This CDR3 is CASTSGNEQFF. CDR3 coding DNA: TGTGCCAGCACCAGCGGCAATGAGCAGTTCTTC.